These 21 T cell receptor beta chains were sequenced from one sample in a study of T cells in localized non-small cell lung cancer (dated by TCRdb to the early 2020s). Library preparation was by the immunoSEQ multiplex PCR assay. TCRdb stores this immuneACCESS table with in-frame sequences only. Part of the clones is absent; in the studies checked, under half of the shortfall reflects unresolved V genes, and no reason is known for the rest. Present in this sample are several hundred clones, 21% of which were seen just once. The top ten clonotypes cover 10% to 15% of the sample. This specimen consisted of lung tumor tissue, obtained before any cancer treatment. The source is a man aged 40 to 70 with stage I squamous cell lung carcinoma.

The chain has TRBV7-1 and TRBJ2-7; TRBD2 is a possible D gene (6 bases). TRBV7-1 is marked as an open reading frame, function uncertain. This CDR3 has 15 amino acids. V dropped 4 bases and J dropped 2 bases, with 15 bases sitting between them. The CDR3 reads CASSFPLRRAYEQYF. The CDR3 nucleotides are TGTGCCAGCAGCTTCCCGCTCCGGAGGGCCTACGAGCAGTACTTC.

This clone is medium-sized (0.01 to 0.1%) within its sample. This chain uses TRBV11-3 with TRBJ1-4; D is unresolved. The CDR3 has 14 residues. Deletions cut 5 bases from V and 8 bases from J, with 15 bases between. Germline V CDR1 and CDR2: SGHNT, YENEEA. CDR3 residues: CASSLRGGGEKLFF. The CDR3, as DNA: TGTGCCAGCAGCCTCCGGGGAGGTGGAGAAAAACTGTTTTTT.

A few counts support this clone. V is TRBV28 and J is TRBJ1-2; D unclear. Germline values: CDR1 MDHEN, CDR2 SYDVKM. The V end was cut by 4 bases, the J end by 4 bases, with 19 bases between. The CDR3 is 16 amino acids. CDR3 protein: CASSSYSSPAGYGYTF. CDR3 sequence (DNA): TGTGCCAGCAGTTCCTACTCAAGTCCGGCAGGCTATGGCTACACCTTC.

V is TRBV6-8 and J is TRBJ1-2; 7 bases map to TRBD1. Trimming cost V 7 bases and J 10 bases; bases outside gene matches: 12. Germline V CDR1 and CDR2: MNHGY, SAAAGT. The CDR3 is 13 residues long. CDR3 nucleotide sequence: TGTGCCAGCAAGAATCAGGGGGGGGATGACTACACCTTC. Protein sequence: CASKNQGGDDYTF.

Within the sample, this clone is medium-sized. The genes are TRBV9 and TRBJ2-7; TRBD1 matches at 11 bases. This CDR3 is built from 15 residues. CDR1 and CDR2 (germline): SGDLS, YYNGEE. Trimming at V came to 0 bases and at J to 5 bases, leaving 4 bases not matched to a gene. CDR3 sequence (DNA): TGTGCCAGCAGCGTAGAGGGACAGGGGGTCGACGAGCAGTACTTC. Amino acids: CASSVEGQGVDEQYF.

This clone came up a few times. This chain joins TRBV6-8 and TRBJ1-4, with a weak D call TRBD1 (6 bases). The V gene lost 5 bases and the J gene lost 5 bases, with 12 bases spanning the gap. The germline gives CDR1 MNHGY, CDR2 SAAAGT. The CDR3 has 14 residues. The CDR3 DNA reads as TGTGCCAGCAGTCGGGGACACGAGAATGAAAAACTGTTTTTT. It encodes CASSRGHENEKLFF.

This clone is labeled as medium-sized (0.01 to 0.1%). This rearrangement joins TRBV11-3 to TRBJ2-1; D could derive from TRBD1 or TRBD2 (6 bases each). Germline V CDR1 and CDR2: SGHNT, YENEEA. The length of the CDR3 is 15 residues. V was shortened by 2 bases and J by 5 bases, with 13 bases between the two germline ends. The CDR3 protein is CASSLFGGPNNEQFF. The CDR3 DNA follows: TGTGCCAGCAGCTTATTTGGGGGGCCGAACAATGAGCAGTTCTTC.

This clone was seen a handful of times. The chain uses TRBV30 and TRBJ2-4; the match to TRBD1 covers 9 bases. The CDR3 has 15 amino acids. With 4 bases clipped from V and 0 bases from J, the junction kept 4 bases outside the gene matches. Germline-derived CDR1 and CDR2 are GTSNPN and SVGIG (reference sequence). The CDR3 DNA sequence: TGTGCCTGGACCGGACAGGGGTTAGCCAAAAACATTCAGTACTTC. Protein product: CAWTGQGLAKNIQYF.

This clone was seen once. The genes are TRBV18 and TRBJ1-2; D unresolved. Trimming pared 4 bases from V and 4 bases from J, leaving 16 bases between. The CDR3 is 15 residues long. Per the germline V gene, CDR1 is KGHSH and CDR2 is LQKENI. CDR3 residues: CASSLGSSRAYGYTF. The CDR3 nucleotides are TGTGCCAGCTCACTAGGGAGTAGTCGAGCCTATGGCTACACCTTC.

The table lists this clone with a few counts. The rearrangement links TRBV9 to TRBJ1-2, with D hard to call. The V gene lost 5 bases and the J gene lost 5 bases, with 16 bases spanning the gap. The CDR3 sequence is 14 residues long. CDR1 SGDLS and CDR2 YYNGEE come from the germline V gene. DNA of the CDR3: TGTGCCAGCAGTGCACAGACTCGAGGGTATGGCTACACCTTC. It is translated as CASSAQTRGYGYTF.

The V and J genes are TRBV11-3 and TRBJ2-5, with a possible D match to TRBD2 (5 bases). Germline CDR1 is SGHNT and CDR2 is YENEEA. This CDR3 has 16 residues. Trimming removed 5 bases from V and 1 base from J, with 17 bases in between. CDR3 DNA: TGTGCCAGCAGCCCCAACCCCGTAGCGAGCCAAGAGACCCAGTACTTC. It encodes CASSPNPVASQETQYF.

With respect to this clone: The junction differs from germline at one of its ends, possibly a read error. This rearrangement joins TRBV6-8 to TRBJ1-2; TRBD1 agrees at 9 bases. The CDR3 has 15 residues. Germline V gene sequence: CDR1 MNHGY, CDR2 SAAAGT. The DNA for the CDR3 is TGTGCCATCAGTACAGGGGGCGTCTTTTCCTCCGGCTACACCTTC. Translated: CAISTGGVFSSGYTF.

This clone is categorized as medium-sized. For the CDR3, the DNA is TGTGCCAGCAGCCGGGACAGGGGATCGGATGGCTACACCTTC. It translates to CASSRDRGSDGYTF. The V gene is TRBV11-3, the J gene TRBJ1-2, with 10 nucleotides matching TRBD1. The CDR3 loop spans 14 amino acids. Trimming took 5 bases from V and 6 from J; bases not matched to a gene: 6. Germline-derived CDR1 and CDR2 are SGHNT and YENEEA.

V gene TRBV19 combines with J gene TRBJ2-7, with D uncertain. V was clipped by 8 bases and J by 5 bases, with 10 bases between them. The germline CDR1 and CDR2 sequences are LNHDA and SQIVND (reference sequence). The CDR3 covers 11 residues. The CDR3 bases are TGTGCCAGTTGGGGAAATAACGAGCAGTACTTC. Translation: CASWGNNEQYF.

This clone came up a few times. The rearrangement links TRBV6-1 to TRBJ2-7, with D perhaps TRBD1 (6 bases). CDR1 and CDR2 (germline): MNHNS, SASEGT. The CDR3 has 15 residues. The ends were cut back, 1 base at V and 7 bases at J, with 17 bases in the middle. The CDR3 reads CASSEEDGSRGEQYF. The CDR3 bases are TGTGCCAGCAGTGAAGAGGACGGGTCTAGGGGGGAGCAGTACTTC.

The V and J genes are TRBV28 and TRBJ2-3, with D possibly called TRBD1 or TRBD2 (6 bases each). Germline V gives CDR1 MDHEN, CDR2 SYDVKM. V lost 2 bases and J 1 base, leaving 16 bases between the germline ends. The CDR3 loop spans 17 amino acids. Written as DNA, the CDR3 is TGTGCCAGCAGTTTAGCTGGGGGCGGGACCCGCACAGATACGCAGTATTTT. Its translation: CASSLAGGGTRTDTQYF.

This clone has a single count. The chain joins TRBV29-1 to TRBJ2-5, with D hard to call. The CDR3 has 13 amino acids. Germline lookup yields CDR1 SQVTM and CDR2 ANQGSEA. Trimming removed 3 bases from V and 5 bases from J, with 13 bases in between. CDR3 protein: CSVDGNLYETQYF. CDR3 in DNA: TGCAGCGTTGATGGTAACCTATACGAGACCCAGTACTTC.

The genes are TRBV19 and TRBJ2-4; a possible D gene is TRBD1 (6 bases). V was trimmed by 9 bases and J by 8 bases, leaving 17 bases between them. The CDR3 contains 13 residues. The germline V gene encodes CDR1 LNHDA and CDR2 SQIVND (reference sequence). In DNA, the CDR3 is TGTGCCAGCAGGGGACGCCGAGGGGACATTCAGTACTTC. This encodes CASRGRRGDIQYF.

The V and J genes are TRBV11-3 and TRBJ2-1; 7 bases map to TRBD2. Per the germline V gene, CDR1 is SGHNT and CDR2 is YENEEA. V was pared by 3 bases and J by 2 bases, with 4 bases of the junction left unmatched. There are 15 residues in the CDR3. CDR3: CASSLGAGPYNEQFF. The CDR3 DNA is TGTGCCAGCAGCTTGGGAGCGGGGCCCTACAATGAGCAGTTCTTC.

In its sample, this clone was seen a few times. CDR3 sequence: CAGITGGSVNTGELFF. For the CDR3, the DNA is TGTGCCGGAATTACAGGGGGCTCCGTGAACACCGGGGAGCTGTTTTTT. The chain combines TRBV12-2 with TRBJ2-2; TRBD1 is the table's D call, not checked against the DNA. TRBV12-2 is a pseudogene segment. The CDR3 consists of 16 residues.

The V gene is TRBV29-1, the J gene TRBJ1-5, with TRBD1 identical over 7 bases. CDR1 and CDR2 from the germline V gene are SQVTM and ANQGSEA. There are 13 residues in the CDR3. V was pared by 3 bases and J by 7 bases, with 6 bases of the junction left unmatched. The CDR3 nucleotides are TGCAGCGTTGAGGGGACAGAAGGGCAGCCCCAGCATTTT. This sequence encodes CSVEGTEGQPQHF.